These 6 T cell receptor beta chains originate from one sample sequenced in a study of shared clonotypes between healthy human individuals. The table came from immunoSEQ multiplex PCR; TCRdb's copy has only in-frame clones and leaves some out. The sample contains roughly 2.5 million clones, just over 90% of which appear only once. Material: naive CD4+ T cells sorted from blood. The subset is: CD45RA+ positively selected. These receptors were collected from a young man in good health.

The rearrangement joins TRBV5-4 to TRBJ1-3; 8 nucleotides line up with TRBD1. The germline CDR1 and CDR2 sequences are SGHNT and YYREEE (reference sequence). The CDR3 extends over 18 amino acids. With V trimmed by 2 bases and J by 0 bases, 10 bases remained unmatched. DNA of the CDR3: TGTGCCAGCAGCTTCGGAGGGACAGGATCATTCTCTGGAAACACCATATATTTT. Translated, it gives CASSFGGTGSFSGNTIYF. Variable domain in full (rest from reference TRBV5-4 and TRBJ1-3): ETGVTQSPTHLIKTRGQQVTLRCSSQSGHNTVSWYQQALGQGPQFIFQYYREEENGRGNFPPRFSGLQFPNYSSELNVNALELDDSALYLCASSFGGTGSFSGNTIYFGEGSWLTVV.

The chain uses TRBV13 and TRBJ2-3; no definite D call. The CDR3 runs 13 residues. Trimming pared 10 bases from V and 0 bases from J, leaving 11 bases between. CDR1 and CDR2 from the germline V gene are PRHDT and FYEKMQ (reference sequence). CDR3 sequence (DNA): TGTGCCAAGACGGAGCTTAGCACAGATACGCAGTATTTT. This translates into CAKTELSTDTQYF. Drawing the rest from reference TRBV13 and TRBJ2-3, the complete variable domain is AAGVIQSPRHLIKEKRETATLKCYPIPRHDTVYWYQQGPGQDPQFLISFYEKMQSDKGSIPDRFSAQQFSDYHSELNMSSLELGDSALYFCAKTELSTDTQYFGPGTRLTVL.

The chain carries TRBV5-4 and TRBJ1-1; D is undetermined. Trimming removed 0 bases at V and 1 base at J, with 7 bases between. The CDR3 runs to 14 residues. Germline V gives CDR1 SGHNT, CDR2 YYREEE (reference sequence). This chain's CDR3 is CASSLGRANTEAFF. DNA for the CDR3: TGTGCCAGCAGCTTGGGCCGGGCGAACACTGAAGCTTTCTTT. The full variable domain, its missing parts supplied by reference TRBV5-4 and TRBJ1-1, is ETGVTQSPTHLIKTRGQQVTLRCSSQSGHNTVSWYQQALGQGPQFIFQYYREEENGRGNFPPRFSGLQFPNYSSELNVNALELDDSALYLCASSLGRANTEAFFGQGTRLTVV.

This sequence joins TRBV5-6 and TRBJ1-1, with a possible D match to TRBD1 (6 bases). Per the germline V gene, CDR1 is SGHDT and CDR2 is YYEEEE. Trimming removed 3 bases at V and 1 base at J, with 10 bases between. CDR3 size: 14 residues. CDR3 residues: CASSSGQKNTEAFF. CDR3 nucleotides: TGTGCCAGCAGCTCCGGACAGAAGAACACTGAAGCTTTCTTT.

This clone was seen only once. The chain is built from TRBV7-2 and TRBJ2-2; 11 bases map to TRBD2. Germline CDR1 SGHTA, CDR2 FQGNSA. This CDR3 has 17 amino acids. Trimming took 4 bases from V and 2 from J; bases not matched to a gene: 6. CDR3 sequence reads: CASSSPTSGDNTGELFF. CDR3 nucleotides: TGTGCCAGCAGCTCGCCGACTAGCGGGGATAACACCGGGGAGCTGTTTTTT.

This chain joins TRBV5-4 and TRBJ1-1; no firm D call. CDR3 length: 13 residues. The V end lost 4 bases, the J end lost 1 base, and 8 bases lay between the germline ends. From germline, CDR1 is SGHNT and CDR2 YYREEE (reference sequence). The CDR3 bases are TGTGCCAGCAGCCCGGCCCAGAACACTGAAGCTTTCTTT. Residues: CASSPAQNTEAFF.